This T cell receptor (beta chain) was recorded in a study of T cell responses to AZD1222 COVID-19 vaccine. As for the study in general: Second doses were pooled across both intervals (about 4 or about 12 weeks).

This clone was found once. Antigen: not known. Germline trimming cut 4 bases from V and 4 bases from J; bases unmatched to any gene: 8. The CDR3 has 16 residues. The germline V gene encodes CDR1 SGHDN and CDR2 FVKESK. Findings of the study overall: Donor demographics were predominantly white British with a female majority; clonal diversity may be underestimated. Scientists sampled the repertoires only once the peak T cell response had passed. Targeting of unmutated variant regions was reportedly seen in nearly half of spike-specific TCRs.

The repertoire was sequenced with immunoSEQ multiplex PCR; TCRdb's copy has only in-frame clones and lacks some. The sample lists roughly 120,000 clones, less than 90% occurring once. This sequence joins TRBV14 and TRBJ2-1, with TRBD2 identical over 9 bases. This TCR derives from an adult in good health. The sample in question was peripheral blood, obtained on day 0 of AZD1222 vaccination. The CDR3 bases are TGTGCCAGCAGCCCATTAGCGGGGGCACCTTACAATGAGCAGTTCTTC. Protein product: CASSPLAGAPYNEQFF.